One sample yielded the 7 T cell receptor beta chains listed below, sequenced in a study of OX40 agonist ivuxolimab in advanced cancers. Method: immunoSEQ multiplex PCR; TCRdb's copy keeps in-frame clones and lacks some. The sample lists some 96,000 clones; about 91% were seen once. The sample in question was CD4+ or CD8+ T cells sorted from blood, obtained in a trial of the OX40 agonist ivuxolimab. These receptors were obtained from an adult with an advanced solid tumor such as melanoma, head and neck, liver or kidney cancer.

The gene calls are TRBV5-1 and TRBJ2-2, with 7 bases lining up with TRBD1. The CDR3 extends over 15 amino acids. CDR1 is SGHRS and CDR2 is YFSETQ in the germline V gene. The V and J ends lost 5 bases and 4 bases, in that order; junction bases with no gene match: 8. As DNA, the CDR3 is TGCGCCAGCAGACACAGGGGCCCAAGCACCGGGGAGCTGTTTTTT. Residues: CASRHRGPSTGELFF.

J is TRBJ2-3 and V is TRBV10-1, with D unclear. Germline V gene data show CDR1 as WNHNN and CDR2 as SYGVQD (reference sequence). This CDR3 comprises 12 residues. V was cut by 6 bases and J by 7 bases, with 11 bases left in between. CDR3 residues: CASSLNLNTQYF. In nucleotides, the CDR3 is TGCGCCAGCAGCCTGAACTTGAATACGCAGTATTTT.

The rearrangement uses TRBV6-6 and TRBJ1-3, with D uncertain. Trimming left V 7 bases short and J 0 bases short, with 4 bases between. The germline V gene has CDR1 MNHNY and CDR2 SVGAGI (reference sequence). This CDR3 contains 12 residues. The CDR3: CASMDSGNTIYF. DNA for the CDR3: TGTGCCAGCATGGACTCTGGAAACACCATATATTTT.

In regard to this clone: Distinct nucleotide sequences in the sample also encode this CDR3. The genes are TRBV5-1 and TRBJ2-5; D uncertain. This CDR3 region has 11 residues. The V gene lost 4 bases and the J gene lost 3 bases, with 4 bases spanning the gap. CDR1 is SGHRS and CDR2 is YFSETQ in the germline V gene. CDR3 DNA sequence: TGCGCCAGCAGCAGAGAAGAGACCCAGTACTTC. Protein sequence: CASSREETQYF. The full variable domain, rest sourced from reference TRBV5-1 and TRBJ2-5, is KAGVTQTPRYLIKTRGQQVTLSCSPISGHRSVSWYQQTPGQGLQFLFEYFSETQRNKGNFPGRFSGRQFSNSRSEMNVSTLELGDSALYLCASSREETQYFGPGTRLLVL.

The V gene is TRBV9, the J gene TRBJ2-7; a weak D match, TRBD2 (6 bases). V shed 0 bases and J shed 5 bases, with 12 bases lying between them. The CDR3 length is 14 residues. Germline lookup yields CDR1 SGDLS and CDR2 YYNGEE. The CDR3 DNA follows: TGTGCCAGCAGCGTAGATGGGAGGTTTCACGAGCAGTACTTC. This gives the protein CASSVDGRFHEQYF.

CDR3: CSVEVSGGTEAFF. CDR3 sequence (DNA): TGCAGCGTTGAAGTTTCAGGGGGCACTGAAGCTTTCTTT. V usage is TRBV29-1 and J usage is TRBJ1-1; 7 bases agree with TRBD1. Germline lookup yields CDR1 SQVTM and CDR2 ANQGSEA. The CDR3 covers 13 residues. Unmatched junction bases numbered 3, after V lost 1 base and J lost 4 bases.

This chain links TRBV19 with TRBJ2-3; weak D call: TRBD1 (6 bases). CDR1 and CDR2 (germline): LNHDA, SQIVND (reference sequence). The CDR3 runs 12 residues. Trimming removed 6 bases at V and 10 bases at J, with 14 bases between. CDR3 DNA sequence: TGTGCCAGTAGCTTATTAGGGGGAGCGCAGTATTTT. Translation gives CASSLLGGAQYF.